These T cell receptor beta chains were read from a single sample in a study of OX40 agonist ivuxolimab in advanced cancers. The method was immunoSEQ multiplex PCR; TCRdb's version includes in-frame clones alone and lacks a portion of them. Here the sample spans around 80,000 clones, around 90% being singletons. The specimen comprised CD4+ or CD8+ T cells sorted from blood, sampled in a trial of the OX40 agonist ivuxolimab. All receptors derive from an adult with an advanced solid tumor such as melanoma, head and neck, liver or kidney cancer. CDR3s include the opening cysteine and the closing phenylalanine or tryptophan. D genes are given only for firm matches. Some rows mark clone size as missing; the rest say once, few, many or name a class of expanded clone.

j_gene | abundance | v_gene | d_gene | CDR3aa | CDR3nt
TRBJ2-1 | NA | TRBV25-1 | NA | CASSDRQADSYNEQFF | TGTGCCAGCAGCGATCGGCAGGCCGACTCCTACAATGAGCAGTTCTTC
TRBJ2-3 | NA | TRBV5-5 | NA | CASSLTSRDTQYF | TGTGCCAGCAGCTTGACTAGCAGAGATACGCAGTATTTT
TRBJ1-4 | NA | TRBV6-5 | NA | CASKRTASNEKLFF | TGTGCCAGCAAGAGAACAGCTTCTAATGAAAAACTGTTTTTT
TRBJ2-5 | NA | TRBV5-1 | TRBD1 | CASSFHQGAGKTQYF | TGCGCCAGCAGCTTTCACCAGGGGGCAGGGAAGACCCAGTACTTC
TRBJ2-1 | NA | TRBV10-3 | TRBD2 | CAISESGTSDFF | TGTGCCATCAGTGAGTCCGGGACTAGCGACTTCTTC
TRBJ2-7 | NA | TRBV7-2 | TRBD1 | CASSLGGQGLYEQYF | TGTGCCAGCAGCTTAGGGGGACAGGGCCTATACGAGCAGTACTTC
TRBJ1-1 | NA | TRBV6-5 | NA | CASSYRQAHTEAFF | TGTGCCAGCAGTTATCGACAGGCACACACTGAAGCTTTCTTT
TRBJ1-1 | NA | TRBV6-1 | NA | CASSEASGRVTFF | TGTGCCAGCAGTGAAGCGTCAGGGAGGGTGACTTTCTTT
TRBJ1-1 | NA | TRBV5-1 | NA | CASSRSGNTEAFF | TGCGCCAGCAGCAGGTCGGGGAACACTGAAGCTTTCTTT
TRBJ2-1 | NA | TRBV11-3 | NA | CASSPFDRWSSYNEQFF | TGTGCCAGCAGCCCCTTTGACAGGTGGAGCTCCTACAATGAGCAGTTCTTC
TRBJ1-1 | NA | TRBV14 | NA | CASSQVGGFNTEAFF | TGTGCCAGCAGCCAAGTCGGGGGATTCAACACTGAAGCTTTCTTT
TRBJ2-1 | NA | TRBV19 | NA | CASSLSGLYNEQFF | TGTGCCAGTAGTCTAAGCGGTCTCTACAATGAGCAGTTCTTC
TRBJ2-1 | NA | TRBV10-2 | TRBD1 | CASSDGQGVNEQFF | TGCGCCAGCAGTGACGGACAGGGTGTTAATGAGCAGTTCTTC
TRBJ2-2 | NA | TRBV7-3 | NA | CASSRGLRNTGELFF | TGTGCCAGCAGTCGCGGTCTTCGGAACACCGGGGAGCTGTTTTTT
TRBJ1-1 | NA | TRBV27 | NA | CASHRRRNTEAFF | TGTGCCAGCCATAGAAGACGGAACACTGAAGCTTTCTTT
TRBJ1-2 | NA | TRBV19 | NA | CASSLRWSSLSTNYGYTF | TGTGCCAGTTCTCTTCGTTGGTCTTCTCTCAGTACTAACTATGGCTACACCTTC
TRBJ2-5 | NA | TRBV5-6 | NA | CASSLVSDGETQYF | TGTGCCAGCAGCTTGGTGTCGGACGGAGAGACCCAGTACTTC
TRBJ2-1 | NA | TRBV6-1 | TRBD1 | CASSGQGANIYEQFF | TGTGCCAGCAGTGGGCAGGGGGCGAATATCTATGAGCAGTTCTTC
TRBJ2-7 | NA | TRBV6-1 | NA | CASRPGTAGSYEQYF | TGTGCCAGCAGGCCTGGGACCGCCGGCTCCTACGAGCAGTACTTC
TRBJ1-2 | NA | TRBV5-1 | NA | CASSTMDSGNYGYTF | TGCGCCAGCAGCACTATGGACAGTGGGAACTATGGCTACACCTTC
TRBJ2-7 | once | TRBV5-5 | NA | CASSLAVGGHEQYF | TGTGCCAGCAGCTTGGCGGTGGGGGGGCATGAGCAGTACTTC
TRBJ1-1 | NA | TRBV9 | TRBD1 | CASSADRDTEAFF | TGTGCCAGCAGCGCCGACAGGGACACTGAAGCTTTCTTT
TRBJ1-1 | once | TRBV7-2 | NA | CASSLRTVKAFF | TGTGCCAGCAGCTTACGGACAGTAAAAGCTTTCTTT
TRBJ2-7 | NA | TRBV30 | NA | CAWSMGQYEQYF | TGTGCCTGGAGTATGGGACAATACGAGCAGTACTTC
TRBJ2-1 | NA | TRBV5-1 | NA | CASSFDSSYNEQFF | TGCGCCAGCAGCTTTGACTCCTCCTACAATGAGCAGTTCTTC
TRBJ1-6 | NA | TRBV4-2 | NA | CASSQDIYSPLHF | TGTGCCAGCAGCCAAGATATCTATTCACCCCTCCACTTT
TRBJ1-6 | NA | TRBV5-1 | NA | CASSSSTQSSYNSPLHF | TGCGCCAGCAGCTCGTCCACTCAAAGCTCCTATAATTCACCCCTCCACTTT
TRBJ1-2 | NA | TRBV10-3 | NA | CAISEGLGDDYGYTF | TGTGCCATCAGTGAAGGATTGGGTGACGACTATGGCTACACCTTC
TRBJ2-7 | NA | TRBV7-2 | TRBD1 | CASSPRTGSSYEQYF | TGTGCCAGCAGCCCCCGGACAGGGAGCTCCTACGAGCAGTACTTC
TRBJ2-3 | NA | TRBV10-3 | TRBD1 | CAINPRRDRSTDTQYF | TGTGCCATCAACCCCAGGAGGGACAGGAGCACAGATACGCAGTATTTT
TRBJ1-3 | NA | TRBV10-3 | NA | CAISPQGVSGNTIYF | TGTGCCATCAGTCCTCAGGGTGTCTCTGGAAACACCATATATTTT
TRBJ2-4 | NA | TRBV6-1 | NA | CASSSGRNIQYF | TGTGCCAGCAGCTCAGGCAGAAACATTCAGTACTTC
TRBJ2-2 | NA | TRBV5-1 | TRBD2 | CASSTGTSGWAGELFF | TGCGCCAGCAGCACCGGGACTAGCGGCTGGGCGGGGGAGCTGTTTTTT
TRBJ1-6 | NA | TRBV2 | NA | CASSERTENSYNSPLHF | TGTGCCAGCAGTGAACGGACAGAGAACTCCTATAATTCACCCCTCCACTTT
TRBJ1-3 | NA | TRBV6-6 | NA | CASSPPPGDGNTIYF | TGTGCCAGCAGCCCACCTCCAGGGGATGGAAACACCATATATTTT
TRBJ2-2 | NA | TRBV10-3 | NA | CAISEGFSSGELFF | TGTGCCATCAGTGAAGGGTTCAGTTCCGGGGAGCTGTTTTTT
TRBJ1-5 | few | TRBV27 | NA | CASSFRNQPQHF | TGTGCCAGCAGTTTCCGCAATCAGCCCCAGCATTTT
TRBJ2-1 | NA | TRBV11-2 | NA | CASSSTNEQFF | TGTGCCAGCAGTTCTACCAATGAGCAGTTCTTC
TRBJ1-2 | NA | TRBV6-5 | NA | CASSYTGFGGNGYTF | TGTGCCAGCAGTTACACAGGGTTTGGTGGAAATGGCTACACCTTC
TRBJ2-7 | once | TRBV2 | TRBD2 | CASKKTSEPFVGGF | TGTGCCAGCAAGAAGACTAGCGAGCCCTTCGTGGGAGGGTTC
TRBJ2-7 | NA | TRBV15 | NA | CATSRDSRTAVYF | TGTGCCACCAGCAGAGATTCGAGAACGGCAGTGTACTTC
TRBJ2-5 | NA | TRBV5-1 | NA | CASSSLGGRTQYF | TGCGCCAGCAGCTCGCTCGGAGGAAGGACCCAGTACTTC
TRBJ2-2 | NA | TRBV7-6 | NA | CASSRPRANKGELFF | TGTGCCAGCAGCCGCCCGAGGGCGAACAAGGGGGAGCTGTTTTTT
TRBJ2-7 | NA | TRBV5-4 | TRBD2 | CASSLPRVAGNTYEQYF | TGTGCCAGCAGCTTGCCGAGAGTAGCGGGAAACACCTACGAGCAGTACTTC
TRBJ2-5 | NA | TRBV7-9 | TRBD2 | CASSQGLAGVWETQYF | TGTGCCAGCAGCCAGGGACTAGCGGGAGTGTGGGAGACCCAGTACTTC
TRBJ1-2 | NA | TRBV6-1 | NA | CASSEFTDGYGYTF | TGTGCCAGCAGTGAATTCACGGACGGCTATGGCTACACCTTC
TRBJ1-5 | NA | TRBV6-1 | NA | CASRPQGLETQPQHF | TGTGCCAGCAGGCCGCAGGGGTTGGAGACACAGCCCCAGCATTTT
TRBJ2-1 | NA | TRBV9 | NA | CASSVGPKSSYNEQFF | TGTGCCAGCAGCGTAGGACCCAAGAGCTCCTACAATGAGCAGTTCTTC
TRBJ2-5 | NA | TRBV5-4 | TRBD1 | CASSFYRGPETQYF | TGTGCCAGCAGCTTTTACAGGGGGCCGGAGACCCAGTACTTC
TRBJ1-1 | NA | TRBV7-3 | NA | CASSSPSVGEAFF | TGTGCCAGCAGCTCCCCTTCGGTTGGGGAAGCTTTCTTT
TRBJ2-7 | NA | TRBV11-2 | TRBD2 | CASSLYFRGGSMPNEQYF | TGTGCCAGCAGCTTATACTTTAGGGGCGGGAGCATGCCCAACGAGCAGTACTTC
TRBJ1-4 | once | TRBV30 | TRBD1 | CASATGGFEKLFF | TGTGCCTCTGCGACAGGGGGTTTTGAAAAACTGTTTTTT
TRBJ1-1 | NA | TRBV7-9 | NA | CASSFYKGGASTEAFF | TGTGCCAGCAGCTTCTATAAGGGAGGGGCGTCCACTGAAGCTTTCTTT